Below are 22 T cell receptor beta chains sequenced from a single sample in a study of cytomegalovirus exposure and HLA in healthy donors (dated 2017 in TCRdb). The library was made by the immunoSEQ multiplex PCR assay. The multiplex PCR relied on a mix of 60 forward primers for TCR Vbeta segments and 13 reverse primers for TCR Jbeta segments. TCRdb re-hosts the immuneACCESS table, in-frame sequences only. Its copies lack some clones; in the studies checked, an unresolved V gene accounts for under half of them, and the cause for the rest is not known. The sample records about 130,000 clones, 81% of which are singletons. Together, the top ten hold roughly 4.1% of the sample. Sequenced: PBMCs. These receptors were taken from a man aged 18 to 30 in good health and CMV-seropositive.

This chain links TRBV6-5 with TRBJ1-1, with 7 bases identical to TRBD1. This CDR3 region has 15 residues. Germline-derived CDR1 and CDR2 are MNHEY and SVGAGI. V was clipped by 5 bases and J by 1 base; unmatched bases: 7. The CDR3: CASSRQGWGNTEAFF. CDR3 coding DNA: TGTGCCAGCAGTAGACAGGGATGGGGGAACACTGAAGCTTTCTTT.

About this clone itself: One junction end does not reproduce the germline sequence, and a read error may be involved. This rearrangement joins TRBV7-7 to TRBJ2-6, with D perhaps TRBD2 (5 bases). The CDR3 extends over 17 amino acids. Germline CDR1 is SSHAT and CDR2 is FNYEAQ (reference sequence). CDR3 DNA sequence: TGTGCTAGCAGCCCGGGATCTTGGGAGTCTGGGGCCAACGTCCTGACTTTC. Translating it yields CASSPGSWESGANVLTF.

J is TRBJ2-3 and V is TRBV4-3; tentative D call: TRBD2 (5 bases). The CDR3 is 15 residues long. Per the germline V gene, CDR1 is LGHNA and CDR2 is YSLEER. Deletions cut 2 bases from V and 0 bases from J, with 9 bases between. For the CDR3, the DNA is TGCGCCAGCAGCCAATCCACGGGAAGCACAGATACGCAGTATTTT. This gives the protein CASSQSTGSTDTQYF.

This chain uses TRBV2 with TRBJ1-1, with 7 bases lining up with TRBD1. Per germline, CDR1 SNHLY and CDR2 FYNNEI. The CDR3 consists of 14 residues. The V segment lost 6 bases and the J segment 0 bases; nucleotides outside the gene matches: 4. CDR3 loop: CASRPGQMNTEAFF. The CDR3 DNA reads TGTGCCAGCAGACCGGGACAGATGAACACTGAAGCTTTCTTT.

The genes are TRBV5-6 and TRBJ2-5; D gene ambiguous. The CDR3 runs to 14 residues. The germline gives CDR1 SGHDT, CDR2 YYEEEE. Trimming shortened V by 1 base and J by 2 bases, and 9 bases separated the two germline ends. CDR3 DNA sequence: TGTGCCAGCAGCTTGAACAGCCCGCAAGAGACCCAGTACTTC. It encodes CASSLNSPQETQYF.

About this clone itself: Relative to the germline gene, one junction end is altered; a read error may explain this. The chain carries TRBV7-9 and TRBJ2-3, with 8 bases lining up with TRBD1. There are 14 residues in the CDR3. The germline CDR1 and CDR2 sequences are SEHNR and FQNEAQ (reference sequence). The CDR3 region is CSSSLAGGADTQYF. CDR3 nucleotide sequence: TGTTCCAGCAGCTTAGCAGGGGGCGCAGATACGCAGTATTTT.

The chain recombines TRBV6-5 with TRBJ2-4, with 9 positions matching TRBD1. This CDR3 is 12 amino acids long. Germline-derived CDR1 and CDR2 are MNHEY and SVGAGI. V lost 8 bases, J lost 8 bases, and 4 bases stayed unmatched. CDR3 sequence: CASRDREDIQYF. DNA for the CDR3: TGTGCCAGCCGGGACAGGGAGGACATTCAGTACTTC.

J is TRBJ2-3 and V is TRBV11-2; weak D call: TRBD2 (7 bases). The CDR3 length is 16 residues. CDR1 SGHAT and CDR2 FQNNGV come from the germline V gene. Trimming stripped 0 bases from V and 1 base from J, with 11 bases between. Here the CDR3 reads CASSLEGGLGTDTQYF. CDR3 nucleotides: TGTGCCAGCAGCTTAGAGGGGGGGCTAGGCACAGATACGCAGTATTTT.

V and J are TRBV15 and TRBJ1-5; tentatively, D is TRBD1 (6 bases). V lost 3 bases, J lost 4 bases, and 13 bases lay in between. The CDR3 spans 15 residues. The germline V gene encodes CDR1 LNHNV and CDR2 YYDKDF (reference sequence). The CDR3 is CATSSAGQLNQPQHF. In DNA form, the CDR3 reads TGTGCCACCAGCAGTGCTGGACAGCTAAATCAGCCCCAGCATTTT.

The V call is TRBV19, the J call TRBJ2-5, with D possibly being TRBD1 (6 bases). V shed 10 bases and J shed 4 bases, with 19 bases lying between them. This CDR3 contains 14 residues. The germline gives CDR1 LNHDA, CDR2 SQIVND (reference sequence). This chain's CDR3 is CATRDLGGSETQYF. The CDR3 nucleotides are TGTGCCACTAGGGACCTTGGGGGCTCAGAGACCCAGTACTTC.

This clone was seen a few times. The genes are TRBV5-5 and TRBJ1-4; 8 bases fit TRBD1. Germline V gives CDR1 SGHKS, CDR2 YYEKEE (reference sequence). CDR3 length: 17 residues. The V and J ends lost 1 base and 6 bases, in that order; junction bases with no gene match: 11. The chain's CDR3 is CASSLRGTRGLDEKLFF. The CDR3 DNA follows: TGTGCCAGCAGCTTGAGGGGGACCAGGGGGCTGGATGAAAAACTGTTTTTT.

The V call is TRBV5-4, the J call TRBJ2-2, with 12 nucleotides matching TRBD2. J was trimmed by 16 bases and V by 4 bases; bases with no gene match: 14. This CDR3 comprises 15 residues. CDR1 and CDR2 (germline): SGHNT, YYREEE (reference sequence). The CDR3 DNA follows: TGTGCCAGCAGCATAACGACTAGCGGGAGTTCGAAGGAGTTTTTT. Residues: CASSITTSGSSKEFF.

The chain carries TRBV7-2 and TRBJ2-7, with TRBD2 matching 10 bases. After removal of 1 base from V and 1 base from J, the junction contained 4 bases not matched to a gene. The CDR3 has 16 amino acids. CDR1 SGHTA and CDR2 FQGNSA come from the germline V gene. The CDR3 coding sequence is TGTGCCAGCAGCTTAGGGGATAGCGGGAGGTCCTACGAGCAGTACTTC. Translation: CASSLGDSGRSYEQYF. The whole variable domain, remainder taken from reference TRBV7-2 and TRBJ2-7, is GAGVSQSPSNKVTEKGKDVELRCDPISGHTALYWYRQSLGQGLEFLIYFQGNSAPDKSGLPSDRFSAERTGGSVSTLTIQRTQQEDSAVYLCASSLGDSGRSYEQYFGPGTRLTVT.

The chain combines TRBV29-1 with TRBJ2-7, with no clear D. The CDR3 covers 13 residues. The germline V gene has CDR1 SQVTM and CDR2 ANQGSEA. V shed 2 bases and J shed 8 bases, with 16 bases lying between them. CDR3 protein: CSVESRHGLKQYF. CDR3 sequence (DNA): TGCAGCGTTGAATCCCGACACGGATTAAAGCAGTACTTC.

The chain uses TRBV19 and TRBJ1-5; 7 bases are a match to TRBD1. The CDR3 has 19 residues. Germline CDR1 is LNHDA and CDR2 is SQIVND (reference sequence). V lost 0 bases, J lost 5 bases, and 16 bases stayed unmatched. The CDR3 coding sequence is TGTGCCAGTAGTATAGATACGTCGACAGGGAAGTCGCTGCATCAGCCCCAGCATTTT. This codes for CASSIDTSTGKSLHQPQHF.

The rearrangement links TRBV7-2 to TRBJ2-1; TRBD1 matches at 8 bases. The CDR3 is 15 residues long. V gave up 5 bases and J gave up 6 bases; unmatched junction bases: 9. Looked up from germline, CDR1 is SGHTA and CDR2 is FQGNSA. The CDR3 sequence: CASSRGRDRLNEQFF. The DNA for the CDR3 is TGTGCCAGCAGCCGTGGACGGGACAGGCTCAATGAGCAGTTCTTC. The full variable domain, rest sourced from reference TRBV7-2 and TRBJ2-1, is GAGVSQSPSNKVTEKGKDVELRCDPISGHTALYWYRQSLGQGLEFLIYFQGNSAPDKSGLPSDRFSAERTGGSVSTLTIQRTQQEDSAVYLCASSRGRDRLNEQFFGPGTRLTVL.

The genes are TRBV7-2 and TRBJ2-2; TRBD1 aligns across 8 bases. Germline lookup yields CDR1 SGHTA and CDR2 FQGNSA. The CDR3 has 15 amino acids. Trimming at V came to 1 base and at J to 6 bases, leaving 4 bases not matched to a gene. This CDR3 reads CASSLVTGDSGELFF. The CDR3 nucleotides are TGTGCCAGCAGCTTAGTGACAGGGGACTCCGGGGAGCTGTTTTTT.

The sample holds a few counts of this clone. Other nucleotide sequences in the sample specify the same CDR3. The rearrangement links TRBV28 to TRBJ2-4, with TRBD1 as a possible D gene (6 bases). This CDR3 is 13 amino acids long. CDR1 and CDR2 (germline): MDHEN, SYDVKM. With 6 bases removed from V and 6 bases from J, the gap between germline ends came to 12 bases. This CDR3 is CASSRDNLNIQYF. The CDR3 nucleotides are TGTGCCAGCAGCCGGGACAACCTAAACATTCAGTACTTC.

This chain connects TRBV20-1 to TRBJ1-2; possible D gene TRBD1, 6 bases. Deletions cut 5 bases from V and 6 bases from J, with 10 bases between. Germline loops: CDR1 DFQATT, CDR2 SNEGSKA (reference sequence). The CDR3 runs 11 residues. CDR3 bases: TGCAGTGCTCGGCAGGGGCATGGCTACACCTTC. Amino acids: CSARQGHGYTF.

This clone came up once. The chain couples TRBV5-1 to TRBJ1-1, with 7 nucleotides matching TRBD1. V trimming: 0 bases; J trimming: 1 base; junction bases outside the gene matches: 0. Germline values: CDR1 SGHRS, CDR2 YFSETQ. The CDR3 is 14 amino acids. In DNA form, the CDR3 reads TGCGCCAGCAGCTTGGGGACAGGGAACACTGAAGCTTTCTTT. This encodes CASSLGTGNTEAFF.

In DNA, the CDR3 is TGTGCCAGCAGTCCCCGAACTAGCGGGGCCTCCTACGAGCAGTACTTC. It yields the protein CASSPRTSGASYEQYF. The chain couples TRBV2 to TRBJ2-7, with 10 bases aligning to TRBD2. CDR3 length: 16 residues. Germline V CDR1 and CDR2: SNHLY, FYNNEI. V was clipped by 5 bases and J by 0 bases; unmatched bases: 7.

V is TRBV5-1 and J is TRBJ2-2; the D gene is possibly TRBD2 (5 bases). Germline V lookup: CDR1 SGHRS, CDR2 YFSETQ. This CDR3 has 15 amino acids. Trimming left V 0 bases short and J 0 bases short, with 6 bases between. CDR3 region: CASSLAGTNTGELFF. CDR3 nucleotide sequence: TGCGCCAGCAGCTTGGCGGGAACGAACACCGGGGAGCTGTTTTTT.